This is a list of T cell receptor beta chains from one sample in a study of T-cell reconstitution after alpha-beta-depleted transplantation in children. TCRdb itself ran the PCR reads through MiXCR, one entry per CDR3 protein. Among around 680,000 distinct CDR3 sequences listed, 15% to 20% were seen once. This specimen consisted of PBMCs from the stem cell graft donor, obtained from the stem cell graft. All receptors derive from a human donor who donated a stem cell graft to a child with acute myeloid leukemia. CDR3s include the opening cysteine and the closing phenylalanine or tryptophan. D genes are given only for firm matches. Size values are once, few and many counts, or a class for expanded clones, and some rows have none.

TRBJ2-3	TRBV11-1	few	TRBD2	CASSFVEGAGGHSDTQYF	TGTGCCAGCAGCTTCGTGGAAGGGGCGGGGGGGCATTCAGATACGCAGTATTTT
TRBJ2-5	TRBV27	.	TRBD2	CASSLFGGGVGETQYF	TGTGCCAGCAGTTTATTCGGGGGGGGAGTCGGGGAGACCCAGTACTTC
TRBJ1-2	TRBV18	few	.	CASSSIAGTDYGYTF	TGTGCCAGCTCGTCTATTGCCGGGACGGATTATGGCTACACCTTC
TRBJ1-6	TRBV6-4	few	TRBD1	CASSESGGVSPLHF	TGTGCCAGCAGTGAATCAGGGGGCGTTTCACCCCTCCACTTT
TRBJ1-1	TRBV7-2	.	.	CASSLAQRKRNTEAFF	TGTGCCAGCAGCTTAGCCCAAAGGAAGCGGAACACTGAAGCTTTCTTT
TRBJ1-1	TRBV29-1	few	.	CSVGAGREAFF	TGCAGCGTTGGGGCAGGACGTGAAGCTTTCTTT
TRBJ1-5	TRBV20-1	many	TRBD1	CSARGGGQTIYQPQHF	TGCAGTGCTAGAGGGGGGGGACAGACTATTTATCAGCCCCAGCATTTT
TRBJ2-5	TRBV10-3	few	TRBD2	CAISESKAGGQETQYF	TGTGCCATCAGTGAGTCGAAAGCGGGGGGACAAGAGACCCAGTACTTC
TRBJ1-2	TRBV7-2	many	.	CASSLAERHGYTF	TGTGCCAGCAGCTTAGCAGAGCGGCATGGCTACACCTTC
TRBJ2-1	TRBV5-6	.	TRBD1	CASSYPSGTVYNEQFF	TGTGCCAGCAGCTATCCGTCCGGGACAGTCTACAATGAGCAGTTCTTC
TRBJ2-2	TRBV12-3/TRBV12-4	.	.	CASSFARTGFNTGELFF	TGTGCCAGCAGTTTCGCCCGTACAGGGTTCAACACCGGGGAGCTGTTTTTT
TRBJ2-1	TRBV7-2	once	.	CASSPSRDGYNEQFF	TGTGCCAGCAGCCCTTCCCGGGACGGATACAATGAGCAGTTCTTC
TRBJ2-2	TRBV11-3	.	.	CASSHRDLSGDTGELFF	TGTGCCAGCAGCCACCGGGATTTATCGGGAGACACCGGGGAGCTGTTTTTT
TRBJ2-7	TRBV20-1	.	.	CSARRGWGGDEQYF	TGCAGTGCTAGACGAGGTTGGGGCGGGGACGAGCAGTACTTC
TRBJ1-2	TRBV12-3/TRBV12-4	few	.	CASSPEGGVDGYTF	TGTGCCAGCAGCCCCGAGGGAGGGGTGGATGGCTACACCTTC
TRBJ1-2	TRBV28	few	.	CASSFGGGDNYGYTF	TGTGCCAGCAGTTTTGGAGGGGGGGACAACTATGGCTACACCTTC
TRBJ2-1	TRBV13	few	TRBD2	CASMGGSGNEQFF	TGTGCCTCAATGGGGGGGTCAGGCAATGAGCAGTTCTTC
TRBJ1-5	TRBV7-2	few	.	CASSLASSREGRNQPQHF	TGTGCCAGCAGCTTAGCGTCTTCCCGGGAGGGGCGCAATCAGCCCCAGCATTTT
TRBJ2-1	TRBV6-5	many	.	CASSSNMAGEQFF	TGTGCCAGCAGTTCAAACATGGCCGGTGAGCAGTTCTTC
TRBJ2-1	TRBV4-3	.	TRBD2	CASSQDTGTSGNEQFF	TGCGCCAGCAGCCAAGACACCGGGACTAGTGGGAATGAGCAGTTCTTC
TRBJ2-5	TRBV5-1	few	.	CASSLAYNREETQYF	TGCGCCAGCAGCTTGGCCTACAACAGGGAGGAGACCCAGTACTTC
TRBJ2-5	TRBV20-1	.	.	CSARGREHRLKTQYF	TGCAGTGCTAGAGGCAGGGAGCATCGTTTGAAGACCCAGTACTTC
TRBJ1-1	TRBV7-8	.	.	CASSPDSRTNTEAFF	TGTGCCAGCAGCCCGGACAGTAGGACGAACACTGAAGCTTTCTTT
TRBJ2-5	TRBV5-5	.	.	CASSPTAGGETQYF	TGTGCCAGCAGCCCCACGGCTGGGGGGGAGACCCAGTACTTC
TRBJ1-2	TRBV10-3	few	.	CAISESWVNYGYTF	TGTGCCATCAGTGAGTCCTGGGTGAACTATGGCTACACCTTC
TRBJ2-4	TRBV2	once	.	CAGGVAKNIQYF	TGTGCCGGCGGGGTAGCCAAAAACATTCAGTACTTC
TRBJ1-2	TRBV18	.	.	CASSPKADSYGYTF	TGTGCCAGCTCACCTAAGGCGGATTCCTATGGCTACACCTTC
TRBJ2-5	TRBV10-3	few	TRBD2	CAISESELAGAQETQYF	TGTGCCATCAGTGAGTCGGAACTAGCGGGGGCTCAAGAGACCCAGTACTTC
TRBJ1-2	TRBV4-1	.	.	CASSHEGLNYNGYTF	TGCGCCAGCAGCCATGAGGGACTAAACTATAATGGCTACACCTTC
TRBJ1-5	TRBV10-2	many	TRBD1	CAAGAPTKAGQLNQPQHF	TGCGCCGCAGGAGCCCCGACCAAAGCGGGACAGCTCAATCAGCCCCAGCATTTT
TRBJ2-3	TRBV5-1	.	TRBD2	CASSLPGGSTDTQYF	TGCGCCAGCAGCTTGCCGGGGGGAAGCACAGATACGCAGTATTTT
TRBJ2-5	TRBV5-1	many	TRBD1	CASSSYRQGETQYF	TGCGCCAGCAGCTCATATAGACAGGGAGAGACCCAGTACTTC
TRBJ2-2	TRBV5-1	many	TRBD1	CASSLVGQGNTGELFF	TGCGCCAGCAGCTTGGTGGGACAGGGGAACACCGGGGAGCTGTTTTTT
TRBJ1-2	TRBV6-1	many	.	CASSEQNYGYTF	TGTGCCAGCAGTGAACAAAACTATGGCTACACCTTC
TRBJ2-1	TRBV20-1	many	TRBD2	CSARTGTSGANEQFF	TGCAGTGCTCGAACCGGGACTAGCGGAGCTAATGAGCAGTTCTTC
TRBJ2-5	TRBV5-1	few	.	CASSFNSEETQYF	TGCGCCAGCAGCTTTAACAGTGAGGAGACCCAGTACTTC
TRBJ2-1	TRBV7-9	.	.	CASSPIGRSSYNEQFF	TGTGCCAGCAGCCCTATAGGGAGATCTTCCTACAATGAGCAGTTCTTC
TRBJ1-4	TRBV15	few	TRBD1	CATSRQGPSTNEKLFF	TGTGCCACCAGCCGACAGGGCCCATCAACTAATGAAAAACTGTTTTTT
TRBJ2-7	TRBV5-6	many	TRBD2	CASSLAREVLYEQYF	TGTGCCAGCAGCTTGGCGCGGGAGGTTCTCTACGAGCAGTACTTC
TRBJ1-1	TRBV5-1	.	TRBD1	CASSPRRGQGNTEAFF	TGCGCCAGCAGCCCCCGTAGGGGACAGGGGAACACTGAAGCTTTCTTT
TRBJ2-7	TRBV20-1	many	TRBD1	CSARKPLGTGPYEQYF	TGCAGTGCTAGAAAACCCCTCGGGACAGGGCCGTACGAGCAGTACTTC
TRBJ1-4	TRBV20-1	many	TRBD1	CSARDLRTGGEKLFF	TGCAGTGCTAGAGATCTTCGGACAGGGGGAGAAAAACTGTTTTTT